Presented here are 18 T cell receptor beta chains from one specimen sequenced in a study of shared clonotypes between healthy human individuals. Clones were sequenced by immunoSEQ multiplex PCR, and TCRdb holds only the in-frame ones, with some missing. The table shows fewer than 600,000 clones, with 79% occurring only once. The sample comprised PBMCs. All receptors come from a woman aged 40 to 50 in good health. Some clones in this sample may be carry-over from other donors' samples.

This rearrangement joins TRBV5-8 to TRBJ1-5; D is uncertain. CDR3 length: 12 amino acids. From germline, CDR1 is SGHTS and CDR2 YDEGEE. V was pared by 2 bases and J by 5 bases, with 5 bases between. The CDR3 spells CASSFRDQPQHF. The CDR3 DNA sequence: TGTGCCAGCAGCTTTAGAGATCAGCCCCAGCATTTT.

In this sample, this clone turned up many times. This chain uses TRBV19 with TRBJ2-6; 9 bases align to TRBD1. The CDR3 loop spans 16 amino acids. Germline V gene sequence: CDR1 LNHDA, CDR2 SQIVND (reference sequence). Trimming removed 4 bases from V and 1 base from J; junction bases left unmatched: 2. CDR3 nucleotide sequence: TGTGCCAGTAGTAAACAGGGGGCTTCTGGGGCCAACGTCCTGACTTTC. It yields the protein CASSKQGASGANVLTF.

V usage is TRBV5-1 and J usage is TRBJ1-3; D unclear. Deletions cut 0 bases from V and 0 bases from J, with 7 bases between. Germline CDR1 SGHRS, CDR2 YFSETQ. The CDR3 is 15 residues long. The CDR3 coding sequence is TGCGCCAGCAGCTTGGTGGGCGGCTCTGGAAACACCATATATTTT. It yields the protein CASSLVGGSGNTIYF.

The rearrangement uses TRBV5-1 and TRBJ2-1, with 11 positions matching TRBD1. Unmatched junction bases numbered 3, after V lost 2 bases and J lost 8 bases. Germline V gene data show CDR1 as SGHRS and CDR2 as YFSETQ. The CDR3 loop spans 14 amino acids. As DNA, the CDR3 is TGCGCCAGCAGCTTCCGGGACAGGGGGTATGAGCAGTTCTTC. Residues: CASSFRDRGYEQFF. The full variable domain, its missing parts supplied by reference TRBV5-1 and TRBJ2-1, is KAGVTQTPRYLIKTRGQQVTLSCSPISGHRSVSWYQQTPGQGLQFLFEYFSETQRNKGNFPGRFSGRQFSNSRSEMNVSTLELGDSALYLCASSFRDRGYEQFFGPGTRLTVL.

The rearrangement links TRBV6-4 to TRBJ2-3; possibly TRBD2 for D (5 bases). CDR1 and CDR2 from the germline V gene are MRHNA and SNTAGT. The CDR3 covers 16 residues. V lost 5 bases, J lost 3 bases, and 18 bases lay in between. CDR3: CASSPGLSPGTDTQYF. The CDR3 DNA reads TGTGCCAGCAGTCCCGGACTCTCTCCGGGGACAGATACGCAGTATTTT.

This chain connects TRBV29-1 to TRBJ2-1; a weak D match, TRBD2 (6 bases). Germline assignment: CDR1 SQVTM and CDR2 ANQGSEA. Trimming removed 2 bases from V and 3 bases from J, with 20 bases in between. CDR3 size: 17 residues. The CDR3 sequence is CSVERSGGAFLYNEQFF. The CDR3 region has the DNA TGCAGCGTTGAAAGGTCTGGAGGGGCGTTCCTCTACAATGAGCAGTTCTTC.

The V gene is TRBV6-1, the J gene TRBJ1-2, with TRBD1 as a possible D gene (5 bases). Germline CDR1 reads MNHNS; CDR2 reads SASEGT. This CDR3 region has 17 residues. V lost 4 bases and J 2 bases, leaving 20 bases between the germline ends. The CDR3: CASSAAGLTSINYGYTF. CDR3 nucleotide sequence: TGTGCCAGCAGTGCAGCGGGACTAACCTCTATAAACTATGGCTACACCTTC.

The CDR3 protein is CASSPASTVNNEQFF. CDR3 in DNA: TGTGCCAGCTCACCTGCCTCGACAGTGAACAATGAGCAGTTCTTC. The V call is TRBV18, the J call TRBJ2-1; tentative D call: TRBD1 (5 bases). With 3 bases removed from V and 5 bases from J, the gap between germline ends came to 14 bases. CDR3 length: 15 amino acids. The germline V gene encodes CDR1 KGHSH and CDR2 LQKENI.

The chain joins TRBV29-1 to TRBJ2-1, with D possibly matching TRBD1 (5 bases). The CDR3 loop spans 12 amino acids. In germline, CDR1 is SQVTM, CDR2 ANQGSEA. The ends were cut back, 5 bases at V and 4 bases at J, with 9 bases in the middle. CDR3 nucleotides: TGCAGCGTTACGACAGTGTACAATGAGCAGTTCTTC. Translating it yields CSVTTVYNEQFF.

The chain joins TRBV15 to TRBJ2-7, with D perhaps TRBD2 (5 bases). Trimming removed 0 bases from V and 10 bases from J, with 10 bases in between. This CDR3 region has 12 residues. CDR1 and CDR2 from the germline V gene are LNHNV and YYDKDF (reference sequence). This chain's CDR3 is CATSRDWTDQYF. The CDR3 DNA follows: TGTGCCACCAGCAGAGATTGGACTGATCAGTACTTC.

The rearrangement joins TRBV7-9 to TRBJ1-1; D call uncertain. The germline gives CDR1 SEHNR, CDR2 FQNEAQ (reference sequence). V dropped 10 bases and J dropped 4 bases, with 10 bases sitting between them. The length of the CDR3 is 11 residues. Here the CDR3 reads CATTRGTEAFF. The CDR3 DNA reads as TGTGCCACCACACGGGGCACTGAAGCTTTCTTT. Looking up the rest from reference TRBV7-9 and TRBJ1-1 gives the full variable domain: DTGVSQNPRHKITKRGQNVTFRCDPISEHNRLYWYRQTLGQGPEFLTYFQNEAQLEKSRLLSDRFSAERPKGSFSTLEIQRTEQGDSAMYLCATTRGTEAFFGQGTRLTVV.

A single count supports this clone. This chain connects TRBV6-1 to TRBJ1-4, with 10 bases that match TRBD1. CDR3 length: 15 amino acids. Per the germline V gene, CDR1 is MNHNS and CDR2 is SASEGT. V shed 10 bases, J shed 10 bases, and the junction held 15 bases outside the gene matches. The CDR3 DNA sequence: TGTGCCACTCAAATTCTCAGAGGACAGGGGGTAAAACTGTTTTTT. This codes for CATQILRGQGVKLFF.

This clone was counted many times. The chain combines TRBV29-1 with TRBJ1-2; maybe TRBD1 (6 bases). Germline loops: CDR1 SQVTM, CDR2 ANQGSEA. Deletions cut 3 bases from V and 5 bases from J, with 19 bases between. CDR3 length: 15 residues. The CDR3 spells CSVDWSTGSKYGYTF. Here the CDR3 DNA reads TGCAGCGTTGATTGGTCTACAGGGTCGAAATATGGCTACACCTTC.

The chain's CDR3 is CASSPLQTGLNTEAFF. CDR3 DNA: TGTGCCAGCTCACCACTCCAGACAGGGTTGAACACTGAAGCTTTCTTT. This chain links TRBV18 with TRBJ1-1; 7 bases line up with TRBD1. There are 16 residues in the CDR3. Germline loops: CDR1 KGHSH, CDR2 LQKENI. With V trimmed by 1 base and J by 0 bases, 5 bases remained unmatched.

The chain links TRBV2 to TRBJ2-5; 10 nucleotides align to TRBD1. CDR3 length: 20 amino acids. CDR1 is SNHLY and CDR2 is FYNNEI in the germline V gene. The J segment lost 5 bases and the V segment lost 6 bases, leaving 24 bases of the junction unmatched. For the CDR3, the DNA is TGTGCCAGCAGGCCGGGACAGGGGACCAGGCGCCCTTTGGGTCGGGAGACCCAGTACTTC. Amino acid sequence: CASRPGQGTRRPLGRETQYF. Full variable domain (rest looked up from reference TRBV2 and TRBJ2-5): EPEVTQTPSHQVTQMGQEVILRCVPISNHLYFYWYRQILGQKVEFLVSFYNNEISEKSEIFDDQFSVERPDGSNFTLKIRSTKLEDSAMYFCASRPGQGTRRPLGRETQYFGPGTRLLVL.

This clone was seen more than once but under ten times. In DNA form, the CDR3 reads TGTGCCAGCAGCCCCCTTCGCGGGGGCTGGGAGACCCAGTACTTC. This sequence encodes CASSPLRGGWETQYF. The chain joins TRBV7-3 to TRBJ2-5; weak D call: TRBD2 (7 bases). The length of the CDR3 is 15 residues. V lost 5 bases to trimming and J lost 5 bases, with 18 bases between them. Germline CDR1 SGHTA, CDR2 FQGTGA.

Regarding this clone: Only one base separates this from a far larger clonotype, so it likely reflects a read error. This rearrangement joins TRBV18 to TRBJ1-1, with 8 bases lining up with TRBD1. V shed 6 bases and J 6 bases; nucleotides not matched to a gene: 9. Germline lookup yields CDR1 KGHSH and CDR2 LQKENI. This CDR3 comprises 14 residues. As DNA, the CDR3 is TGTGCCAGCTCCGTGGACAGGGAGAGTGCTGAAGCTTTCTTT. Translating it yields CASSVDRESAEAFF.

This clone was seen a handful of times. J is TRBJ1-1 and V is TRBV18, with D unresolved. The CDR3 extends over 13 amino acids. Per germline, CDR1 KGHSH and CDR2 LQKENI. V was shortened by 5 bases and J by 1 base, with 8 bases between the two germline ends. The chain's CDR3 is CASSGHANTEAFF. The CDR3 DNA reads as TGTGCCAGCTCAGGGCACGCGAACACTGAAGCTTTCTTT.